The entry below gives a single T cell receptor (beta chain) sequence along with its context. These data are taken from a study of CD8+ T cells in alopecia areata. The overall study: In an open-label trial, patients got 5 to 10 mg tofacitinib twice daily.

Once RNA had been extracted, it was reverse transcribed into cDNA to act as the sequencing template. Profiled with immunoSEQ multiplex PCR; TCRdb holds only in-frame clones, not every one. The data show 180,000 or so clones, with roughly 60% seen just once and over 1.5% held by the top ten. Germline CDR1 reads MNHEY; CDR2 reads SMNVEV (reference sequence). V was clipped by 4 bases and J by 3 bases, with 7 bases between them. The CDR3 extends over 14 amino acids. The sample was CD4+ T cells sorted from blood, taken at week 0. The receptor was isolated from a human donor with alopecia areata. The chain links TRBV27 to TRBJ1-6, with D uncertain. CDR3 DNA sequence: TGTGCCAGCAGTTCGAACCTCTATAATTCACCCCTCCACTTT. It specifies CASSSNLYNSPLHF.